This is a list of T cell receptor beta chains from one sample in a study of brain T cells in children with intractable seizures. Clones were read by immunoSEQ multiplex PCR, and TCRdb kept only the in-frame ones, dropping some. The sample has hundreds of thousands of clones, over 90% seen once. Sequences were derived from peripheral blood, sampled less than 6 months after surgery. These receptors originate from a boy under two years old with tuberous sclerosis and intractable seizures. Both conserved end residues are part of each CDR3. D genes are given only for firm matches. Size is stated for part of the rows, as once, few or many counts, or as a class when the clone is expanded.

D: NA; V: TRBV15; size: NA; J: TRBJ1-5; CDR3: CATSRDPGEQPQHF; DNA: TGTGCCACCAGCAGAGATCCCGGGGAGCAGCCCCAGCATTTT
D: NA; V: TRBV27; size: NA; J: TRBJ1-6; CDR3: CASSLEGSGSPLHF; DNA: TGTGCCAGCAGTTTAGAGGGATCGGGTTCACCCCTCCACTTT
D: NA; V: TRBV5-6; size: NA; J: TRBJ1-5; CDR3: CASSLGGWSNQPQHF; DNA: TGTGCCAGCAGCTTGGGAGGGTGGAGCAATCAGCCCCAGCATTTT
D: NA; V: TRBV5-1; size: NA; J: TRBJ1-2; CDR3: CASGRDGNYGYTF; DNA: TGCGCCAGCGGAAGGGACGGAAACTATGGCTACACCTTC
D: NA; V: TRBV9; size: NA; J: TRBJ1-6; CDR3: CASSYSGTRRGSPLHF; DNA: TGTGCCAGCAGCTACTCTGGGACACGAAGAGGTTCACCCCTCCACTTT
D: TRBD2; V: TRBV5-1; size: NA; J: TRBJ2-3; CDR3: CASNTGTSGGAVPDTQYF; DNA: TGCGCCAGCAACACCGGGACTAGCGGGGGGGCAGTTCCAGATACGCAGTATTTT
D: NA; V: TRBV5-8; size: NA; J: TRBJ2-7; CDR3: CASSSLDIYEQYF; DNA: TGTGCCAGCAGCTCCCTAGACATATACGAGCAGTACTTC
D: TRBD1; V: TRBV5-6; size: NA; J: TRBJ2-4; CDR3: CASSAGQGAAKNIQYF; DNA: TGTGCCAGCAGCGCGGGACAGGGGGCTGCCAAAAACATTCAGTACTTC
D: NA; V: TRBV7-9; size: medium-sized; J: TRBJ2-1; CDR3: CASSLVGINNEQFF; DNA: TGTGCCAGCAGCTTAGTGGGGATCAACAATGAGCAGTTCTTC
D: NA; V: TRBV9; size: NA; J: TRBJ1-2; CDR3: CASSATGHGYTF; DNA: TGTGCCAGCAGCGCTACAGGGCACGGCTACACCTTC
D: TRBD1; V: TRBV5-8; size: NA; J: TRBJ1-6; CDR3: CASSFWTGENSPLHF; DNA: TGTGCCAGCAGCTTTTGGACAGGGGAAAATTCACCCCTCCACTTT
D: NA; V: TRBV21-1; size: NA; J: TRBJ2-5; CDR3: CASSKAREETQYF; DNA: TGTGCCAGCAGCAAAGCTAGGGAGGAGACCCAGTACTTC
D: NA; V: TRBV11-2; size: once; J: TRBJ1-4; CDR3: CASSSDSATNEKLFF; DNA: TGTGCCAGCAGCTCAGACTCGGCAACTAATGAAAAACTGTTTTTT
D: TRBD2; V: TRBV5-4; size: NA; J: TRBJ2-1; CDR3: CASSLILLAGDNEQFF; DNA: TGTGCCAGCAGCTTGATACTTCTAGCGGGAGACAATGAGCAGTTCTTC
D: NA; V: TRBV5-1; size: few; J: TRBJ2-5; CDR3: CASSWTRETQYF; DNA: TGCGCCAGCAGCTGGACTCGGGAGACCCAGTACTTC
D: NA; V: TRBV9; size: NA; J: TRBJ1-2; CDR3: CASSVDEGGYGYTF; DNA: TGTGCCAGCAGCGTAGATGAAGGTGGCTATGGCTACACCTTC
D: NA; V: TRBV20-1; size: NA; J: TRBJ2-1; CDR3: CSARVGEQFF; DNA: TGCAGTGCTAGAGTGGGTGAGCAGTTCTTC
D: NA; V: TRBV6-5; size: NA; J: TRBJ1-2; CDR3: CASSYSEGRKDGYTF; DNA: TGTGCCAGCAGTTACTCGGAGGGTCGGAAAGATGGCTACACCTTC
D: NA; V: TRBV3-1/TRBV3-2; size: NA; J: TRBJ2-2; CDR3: CASSQEGRIYYATGELFF; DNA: TGTGCCAGCAGCCAAGAAGGGAGGATATACTACGCGACCGGGGAGCTGTTTTTT
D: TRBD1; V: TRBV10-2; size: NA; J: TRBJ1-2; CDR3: CASQGTGGAYGYTF; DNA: TGCGCCAGCCAGGGGACAGGGGGCGCGTATGGCTACACCTTC
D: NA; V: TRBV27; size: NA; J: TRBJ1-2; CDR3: CASGIRQAYGYTF; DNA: TGTGCCAGCGGAATAAGACAGGCCTATGGCTACACCTTC
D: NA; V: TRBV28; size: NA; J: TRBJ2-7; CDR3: CASSMGYEQYF; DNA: TGTGCCAGCAGTATGGGCTACGAGCAGTACTTC
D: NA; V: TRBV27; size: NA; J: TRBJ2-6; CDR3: CASSNSGANVLTF; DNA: TGTGCCAGCAGTAACTCTGGGGCCAACGTCCTGACTTTC